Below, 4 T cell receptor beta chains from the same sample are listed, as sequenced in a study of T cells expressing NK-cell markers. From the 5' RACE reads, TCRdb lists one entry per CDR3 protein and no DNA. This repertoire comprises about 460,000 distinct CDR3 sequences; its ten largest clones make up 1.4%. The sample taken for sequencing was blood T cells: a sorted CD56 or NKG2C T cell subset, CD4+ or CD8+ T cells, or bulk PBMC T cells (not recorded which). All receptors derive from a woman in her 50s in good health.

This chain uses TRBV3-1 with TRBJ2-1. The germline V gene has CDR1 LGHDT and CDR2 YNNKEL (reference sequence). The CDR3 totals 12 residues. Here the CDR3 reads CASRGSTNEQFF.

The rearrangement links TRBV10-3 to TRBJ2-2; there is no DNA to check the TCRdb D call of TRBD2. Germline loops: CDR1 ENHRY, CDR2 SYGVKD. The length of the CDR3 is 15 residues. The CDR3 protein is CAIASGDKLTGELFF.

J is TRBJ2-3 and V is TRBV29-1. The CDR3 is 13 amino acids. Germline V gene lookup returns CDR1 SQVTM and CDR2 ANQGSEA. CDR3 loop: CSVEPLAADTQYF.

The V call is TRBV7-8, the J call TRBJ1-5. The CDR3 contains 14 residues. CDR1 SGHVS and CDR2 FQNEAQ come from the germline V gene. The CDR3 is CASSLGALYQPQHF.